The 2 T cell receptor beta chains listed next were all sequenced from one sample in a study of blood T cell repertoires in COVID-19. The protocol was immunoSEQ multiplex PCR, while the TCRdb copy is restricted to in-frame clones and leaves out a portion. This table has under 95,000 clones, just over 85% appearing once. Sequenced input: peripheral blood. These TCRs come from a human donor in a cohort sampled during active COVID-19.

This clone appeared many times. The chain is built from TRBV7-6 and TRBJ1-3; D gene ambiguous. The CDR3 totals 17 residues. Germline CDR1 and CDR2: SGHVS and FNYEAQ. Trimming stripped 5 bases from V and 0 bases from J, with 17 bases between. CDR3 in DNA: TGTGCCAGCAGCCGAGGAGACGGTTTCGACTCTGGAAACACCATATATTTT. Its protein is CASSRGDGFDSGNTIYF.

The CDR3 DNA reads TGTGCCAGCAGCCCGGCCGCCATACTACAAGAGACCCAGTACTTC. Translating gives CASSPAAILQETQYF. The rearrangement links TRBV5-6 to TRBJ2-5; no definite D call. V lost 4 bases and J lost 2, with 15 bases in between. The CDR3 runs 15 residues. Germline V gene sequence: CDR1 SGHDT, CDR2 YYEEEE.